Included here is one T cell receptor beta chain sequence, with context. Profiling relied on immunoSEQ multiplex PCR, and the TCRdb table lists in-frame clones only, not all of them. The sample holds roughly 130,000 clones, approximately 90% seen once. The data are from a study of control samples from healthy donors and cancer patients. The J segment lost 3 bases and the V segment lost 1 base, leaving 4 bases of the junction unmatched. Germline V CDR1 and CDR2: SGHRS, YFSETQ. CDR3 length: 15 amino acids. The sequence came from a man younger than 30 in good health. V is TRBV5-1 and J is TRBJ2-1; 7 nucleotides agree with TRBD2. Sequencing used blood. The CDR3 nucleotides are TGCGCCAGCAGCTTGCAACTAGCGAACTACAATGAGCAGTTCTTC. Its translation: CASSLQLANYNEQFF.